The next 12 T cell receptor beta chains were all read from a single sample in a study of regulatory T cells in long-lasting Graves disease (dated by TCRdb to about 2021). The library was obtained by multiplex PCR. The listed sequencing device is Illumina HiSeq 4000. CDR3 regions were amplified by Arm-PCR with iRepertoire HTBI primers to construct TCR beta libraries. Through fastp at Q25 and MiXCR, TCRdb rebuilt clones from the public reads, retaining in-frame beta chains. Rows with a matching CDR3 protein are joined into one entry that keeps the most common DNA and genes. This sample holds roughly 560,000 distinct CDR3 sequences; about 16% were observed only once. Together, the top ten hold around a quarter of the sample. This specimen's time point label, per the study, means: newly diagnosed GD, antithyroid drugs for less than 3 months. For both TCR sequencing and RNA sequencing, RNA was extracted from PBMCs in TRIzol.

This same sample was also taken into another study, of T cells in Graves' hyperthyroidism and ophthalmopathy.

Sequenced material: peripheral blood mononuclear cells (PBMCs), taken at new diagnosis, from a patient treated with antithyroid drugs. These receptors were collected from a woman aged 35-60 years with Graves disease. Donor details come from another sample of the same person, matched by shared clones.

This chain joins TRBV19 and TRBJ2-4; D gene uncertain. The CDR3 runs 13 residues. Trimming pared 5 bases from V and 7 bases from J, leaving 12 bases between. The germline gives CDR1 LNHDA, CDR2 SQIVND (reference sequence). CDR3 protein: CASSSNMGNIQYF. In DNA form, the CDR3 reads TGTGCCAGTAGTTCTAACATGGGGAACATTCAGTACTTC.

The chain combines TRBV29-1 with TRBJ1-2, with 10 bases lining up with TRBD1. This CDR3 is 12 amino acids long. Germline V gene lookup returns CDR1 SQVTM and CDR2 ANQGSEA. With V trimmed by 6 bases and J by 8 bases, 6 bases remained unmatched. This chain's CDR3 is CSVGQGTSGYTF. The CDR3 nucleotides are TGCAGCGTGGGACAGGGGACCTCCGGCTACACCTTC.

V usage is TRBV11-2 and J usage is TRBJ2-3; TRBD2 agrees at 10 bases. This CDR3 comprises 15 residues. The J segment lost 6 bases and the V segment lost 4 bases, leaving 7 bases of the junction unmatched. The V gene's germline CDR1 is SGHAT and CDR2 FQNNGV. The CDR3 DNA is TGTGCCAGCAGCTCCCAGAGCGGGGGGGCGGATACGCAGTATTTT. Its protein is CASSSQSGGADTQYF. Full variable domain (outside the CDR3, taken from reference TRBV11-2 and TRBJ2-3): EAGVAQSPRYKIIEKRQSVAFWCNPISGHATLYWYQQILGQGPKLLIQFQNNGVVDDSQLPKDRFSAERLKGVDSTLKIQPAKLEDSAVYLCASSSQSGGADTQYFGPGTRLTVL.

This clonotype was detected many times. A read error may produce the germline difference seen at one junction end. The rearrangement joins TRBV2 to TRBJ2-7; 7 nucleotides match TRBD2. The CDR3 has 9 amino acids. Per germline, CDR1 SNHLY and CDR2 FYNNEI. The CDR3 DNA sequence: TGTGCCAGCAGTGAAGCGGGGGGGTTC. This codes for CASSEAGGF.

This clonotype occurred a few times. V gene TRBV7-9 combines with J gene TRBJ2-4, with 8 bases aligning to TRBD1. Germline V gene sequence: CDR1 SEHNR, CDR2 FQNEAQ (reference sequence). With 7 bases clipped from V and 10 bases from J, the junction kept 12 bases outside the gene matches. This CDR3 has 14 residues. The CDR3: CASISQGAGDIQYF. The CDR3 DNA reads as TGTGCCAGCATTTCTCAGGGGGCTGGTGATATTCAGTACTTC.

The CDR3 sequence: CASSPDLAETQYF. The CDR3 DNA follows: TGTGCCAGCTCCCCGGATTTAGCAGAGACCCAGTACTTC. The V gene is TRBV7-9, the J gene TRBJ2-5, with unresolved D. The CDR3 totals 13 residues. V was clipped by 8 bases and J by 4 bases, with 14 bases between them. The germline CDR1 and CDR2 sequences are SEHNR and FQNEAQ (reference sequence).

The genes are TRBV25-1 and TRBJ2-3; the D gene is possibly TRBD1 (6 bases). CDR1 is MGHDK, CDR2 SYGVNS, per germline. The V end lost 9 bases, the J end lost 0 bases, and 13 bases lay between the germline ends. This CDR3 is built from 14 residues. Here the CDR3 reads CASTNRDSTDTQYF. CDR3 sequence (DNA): TGTGCCAGTACAAACAGGGATAGCACAGATACGCAGTATTTT.

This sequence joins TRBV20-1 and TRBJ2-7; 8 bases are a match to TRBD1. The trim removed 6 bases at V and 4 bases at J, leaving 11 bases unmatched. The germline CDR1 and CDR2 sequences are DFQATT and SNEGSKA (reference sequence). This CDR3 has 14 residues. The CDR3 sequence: CSASGTGGSYEQYF. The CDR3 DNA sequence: TGCAGTGCCAGTGGGACAGGAGGGAGTTACGAGCAGTACTTC.

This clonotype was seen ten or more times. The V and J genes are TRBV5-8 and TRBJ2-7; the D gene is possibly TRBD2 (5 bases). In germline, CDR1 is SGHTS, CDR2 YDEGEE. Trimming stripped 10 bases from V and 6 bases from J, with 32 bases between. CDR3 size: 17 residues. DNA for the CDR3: TGTGCCGCACTACCCCAGTGGGGTTACCGGGTAGGAGGCGAGCAGTACTTC. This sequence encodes CAALPQWGYRVGGEQYF.

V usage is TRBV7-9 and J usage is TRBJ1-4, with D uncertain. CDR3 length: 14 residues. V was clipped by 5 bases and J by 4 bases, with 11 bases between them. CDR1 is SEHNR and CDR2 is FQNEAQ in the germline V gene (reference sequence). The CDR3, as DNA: TGTGCCAGCAGCCTAGGACGTGATAATGAAAAACTGTTTTTT. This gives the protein CASSLGRDNEKLFF.

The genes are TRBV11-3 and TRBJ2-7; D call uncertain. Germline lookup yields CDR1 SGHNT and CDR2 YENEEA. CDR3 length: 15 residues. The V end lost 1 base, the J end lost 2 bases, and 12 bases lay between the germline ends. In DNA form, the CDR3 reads TGTGCCAGCAGCTTAGTGACGGATCCACCCTACGAGCAGTACTTC. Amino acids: CASSLVTDPPYEQYF. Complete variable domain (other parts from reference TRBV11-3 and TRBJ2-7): EAGVVQSPRYKIIEKKQPVAFWCNPISGHNTLYWYLQNLGQGPELLIRYENEEAVDDSQLPKDRFSAERLKGVDSTLKIQPAELGDSAVYLCASSLVTDPPYEQYFGPGTRLTVT.

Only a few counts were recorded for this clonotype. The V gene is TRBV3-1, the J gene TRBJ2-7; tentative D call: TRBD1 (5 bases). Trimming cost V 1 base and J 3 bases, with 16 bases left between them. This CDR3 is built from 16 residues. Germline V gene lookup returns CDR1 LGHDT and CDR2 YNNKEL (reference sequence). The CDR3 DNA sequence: TGTGCCAGCAGCCAAGTCGACAGCGTGTATCGCTACGAGCAGTACTTC. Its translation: CASSQVDSVYRYEQYF.